This TCR beta chain is drawn from a study of blood T cell repertoires in COVID-19. Overall study: Acute and convalescent COVID-19 specimens originated in the United States, Italy and Spain. PBMCs, B-cell-depleted T cells, or T cells provided the cDNA or gDNA that made up the material.

Authors' data handling: Quantification of nucleated cells was approximated via reference gene primer amplification. Repertoires were generated with immunoSEQ multiplex PCR, while TCRdb's copy carries only in-frame clones and drops some. The V and J calls and the clone size are those of that table, but D and trimming were determined from the DNA. This table has around 620,000 clones, around 90% appearing once. The V gene's germline CDR1 is MNHEY and CDR2 SVGAGI. This CDR3 is 14 amino acids long. V was shortened by 5 bases and J by 0 bases, with 10 bases between the two germline ends. The chain is built from TRBV6-5 and TRBJ1-2; no clear D gene. The sequencing input was peripheral blood. This TCR derives from a woman under 30 with acute or convalescent COVID-19. This CDR3 is CASSRLISNYGYTF. In DNA, the CDR3 is TGTGCCAGCAGTCGACTTATTTCTAACTATGGCTACACCTTC.